A selection of T cell receptor beta chains follows, all from one sample in a study of low-dose radiotherapy and immunotherapy resistance in tumors. Each CDR3 protein is one row after TCRdb ran MiXCR on the reads. This sample yields tens of thousands of distinct CDR3 sequences, of which approximately 35% are seen a single time; approximately 8.4% belongs to the top ten. The sample here was PBMCs, taken after low-dose radiotherapy plus immunotherapy. The receptors come from a male donor with rectosigmoid adenocarcinoma. The CDR3 runs from the conserved cysteine through the conserved F or W. A D gene is named only where the DNA matches it firmly.

cdr3_aa: CASSLSGGREKLFF
j_call: TRBJ1-4
d_call: NA
v_call: TRBV7-2

cdr3_aa: CASSYSRDRAGNQPQHF
j_call: TRBJ1-5
d_call: TRBD1
v_call: TRBV6-2/TRBV6-3

cdr3_aa: CAGERERSGELFF
j_call: TRBJ2-2
d_call: TRBD2
v_call: TRBV28

cdr3_aa: CSAPSGSTDTQYF
j_call: TRBJ2-3
d_call: NA
v_call: TRBV20-1

cdr3_aa: CASHMRANQPQHF
j_call: TRBJ1-5
d_call: NA
v_call: TRBV28

cdr3_aa: CASSLQDDEQFF
j_call: TRBJ2-1
d_call: NA
v_call: TRBV28

cdr3_aa: CASSPTTLPNTEAFF
j_call: TRBJ1-1
d_call: NA
v_call: TRBV3-1

cdr3_aa: CASRESGTGNSGNTIYF
j_call: TRBJ1-3
d_call: TRBD1
v_call: TRBV7-9

cdr3_aa: CASSPPGQGFGGELFF
j_call: TRBJ2-2
d_call: TRBD1
v_call: TRBV28

cdr3_aa: CASRVDRVGNQPQHF
j_call: TRBJ1-5
d_call: NA
v_call: TRBV26

cdr3_aa: CASSLATGKGNTIYF
j_call: TRBJ1-3
d_call: NA
v_call: TRBV11-2

cdr3_aa: CATRRAIGIAEGTDTQYF
j_call: TRBJ2-3
d_call: NA
v_call: TRBV15

cdr3_aa: CATSVMTSGIGETQYF
j_call: TRBJ2-5
d_call: TRBD2
v_call: TRBV24-1

cdr3_aa: CATSRGLAGTNEQFF
j_call: TRBJ2-1
d_call: TRBD2
v_call: TRBV15

cdr3_aa: CASTIGTALKNYGYTF
j_call: TRBJ1-2
d_call: TRBD1
v_call: TRBV28

cdr3_aa: CAWSPQGMSGANVLTF
j_call: TRBJ2-6
d_call: TRBD1
v_call: TRBV30

cdr3_aa: CASSGGTSGNNEQFF
j_call: TRBJ2-1
d_call: TRBD2
v_call: TRBV5-1

cdr3_aa: CASSPRTGQYF
j_call: TRBJ2-7
d_call: NA
v_call: TRBV7-9

cdr3_aa: CASKGALHTDTQYF
j_call: TRBJ2-3
d_call: NA
v_call: TRBV5-1

cdr3_aa: CASSGTSGKYTDTQYF
j_call: TRBJ2-3
d_call: TRBD2
v_call: TRBV19

cdr3_aa: CATSESMGQGKTGELFF
j_call: TRBJ2-2
d_call: TRBD1
v_call: TRBV24-1

cdr3_aa: CASSLERGQEDYGYTF
j_call: TRBJ1-2
d_call: TRBD1
v_call: TRBV28

cdr3_aa: CSARDALASGGVYEQYF
j_call: TRBJ2-7
d_call: TRBD2
v_call: TRBV20-1

cdr3_aa: CSVEGADGKSSYNEQFF
j_call: TRBJ2-1
d_call: NA
v_call: TRBV29-1

cdr3_aa: CSASTGIQETQYF
j_call: TRBJ2-5
d_call: NA
v_call: TRBV20-1

cdr3_aa: CASSTLGTGGEKLFF
j_call: TRBJ1-4
d_call: TRBD1
v_call: TRBV6-2/TRBV6-3

cdr3_aa: CASSTKAGSAYEQYF
j_call: TRBJ2-7
d_call: NA
v_call: TRBV28

cdr3_aa: CSVEGGGTHKNYGYTF
j_call: TRBJ1-2
d_call: NA
v_call: TRBV29-1

cdr3_aa: CASSADRDSTYNEQFF
j_call: TRBJ2-1
d_call: TRBD1
v_call: TRBV9

cdr3_aa: CASSQDMSGPIYNEQFF
j_call: TRBJ2-1
d_call: NA
v_call: TRBV4-2

cdr3_aa: CASSPSGGGQPQHF
j_call: TRBJ1-5
d_call: NA
v_call: TRBV28

cdr3_aa: CSATDRGTEAFF
j_call: TRBJ1-1
d_call: NA
v_call: TRBV20-1

cdr3_aa: CAIRNSTDTQYF
j_call: TRBJ2-3
d_call: NA
v_call: TRBV18

cdr3_aa: CASSPPRGPTMVGETQYF
j_call: TRBJ2-5
d_call: NA
v_call: TRBV27

cdr3_aa: CASSPDYRGMVETQYF
j_call: TRBJ2-5
d_call: NA
v_call: TRBV6-2/TRBV6-3

cdr3_aa: CASSSPDRAYQETQYF
j_call: TRBJ2-5
d_call: TRBD1
v_call: TRBV28

cdr3_aa: CASSSPTDYEQYF
j_call: TRBJ2-7
d_call: NA
v_call: TRBV19

cdr3_aa: CSVGQGQGTDTQYF
j_call: TRBJ2-3
d_call: NA
v_call: TRBV20-1

cdr3_aa: CASRPGRGRAGYTF
j_call: TRBJ1-2
d_call: NA
v_call: TRBV7-8

cdr3_aa: CASSPGDKASYEQYF
j_call: TRBJ2-7
d_call: NA
v_call: TRBV18

cdr3_aa: CASSLYGGGGQPQHF
j_call: TRBJ1-5
d_call: NA
v_call: TRBV28

cdr3_aa: CATSDQAGGTSREQFF
j_call: TRBJ2-1
d_call: TRBD2
v_call: TRBV24-1

cdr3_aa: CSVRGQGGDRVNTEAFF
j_call: TRBJ1-1
d_call: TRBD1
v_call: TRBV29-1

cdr3_aa: CASSPVGALGYGYTF
j_call: TRBJ1-2
d_call: NA
v_call: TRBV27

cdr3_aa: CASSLLVGQGTQPQHF
j_call: TRBJ1-5
d_call: TRBD1
v_call: TRBV28

cdr3_aa: CASSSPSGGKSTDTQYF
j_call: TRBJ2-3
d_call: TRBD2
v_call: TRBV5-1

cdr3_aa: CAWRLGGMGNQPQHF
j_call: TRBJ1-5
d_call: TRBD1
v_call: TRBV30

cdr3_aa: CASSGRTGNEKLFF
j_call: TRBJ1-4
d_call: TRBD1
v_call: TRBV2

cdr3_aa: CASSLGFDSFNYGYTF
j_call: TRBJ1-2
d_call: NA
v_call: TRBV5-1

cdr3_aa: CASSIVPDRGPQHF
j_call: TRBJ1-5
d_call: NA
v_call: TRBV11-2

cdr3_aa: CASSPTLRDRGPETQYF
j_call: TRBJ2-5
d_call: TRBD1
v_call: TRBV7-2

cdr3_aa: CASSDTQGEQPQHF
j_call: TRBJ1-5
d_call: NA
v_call: TRBV2

cdr3_aa: CASSKALKDRGYYEQYF
j_call: TRBJ2-7
d_call: NA
v_call: TRBV21-1

cdr3_aa: CASINAGRGNEQFF
j_call: TRBJ2-1
d_call: NA
v_call: TRBV28

cdr3_aa: CASSHGGQAFF
j_call: TRBJ1-1
d_call: NA
v_call: TRBV18